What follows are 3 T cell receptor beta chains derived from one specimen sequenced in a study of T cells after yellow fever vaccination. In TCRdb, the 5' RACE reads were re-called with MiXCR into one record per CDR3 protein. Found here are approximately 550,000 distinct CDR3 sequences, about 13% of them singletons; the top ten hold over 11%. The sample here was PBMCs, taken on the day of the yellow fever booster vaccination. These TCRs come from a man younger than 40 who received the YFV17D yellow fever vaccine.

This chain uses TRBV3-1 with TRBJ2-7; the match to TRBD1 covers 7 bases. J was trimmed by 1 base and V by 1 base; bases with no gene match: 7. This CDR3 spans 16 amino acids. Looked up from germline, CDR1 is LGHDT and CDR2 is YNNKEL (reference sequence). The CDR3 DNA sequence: TGTGCCAGCAGCCAAGGCCGAGGGGGCCCATCCTACGAGCAGTACTTC. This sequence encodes CASSQGRGGPSYEQYF.

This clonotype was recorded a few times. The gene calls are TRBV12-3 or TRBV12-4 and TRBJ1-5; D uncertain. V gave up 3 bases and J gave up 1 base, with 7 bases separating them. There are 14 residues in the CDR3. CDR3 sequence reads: CASSFRESNQPQHF. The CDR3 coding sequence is TGTGCCAGCAGTTTTCGGGAAAGCAATCAGCCCCAGCATTTT.

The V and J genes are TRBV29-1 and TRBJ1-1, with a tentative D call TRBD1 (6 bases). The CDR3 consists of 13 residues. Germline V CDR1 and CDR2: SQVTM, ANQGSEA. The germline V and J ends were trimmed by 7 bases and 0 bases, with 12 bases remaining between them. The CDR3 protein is CSARDTLNTEAFF. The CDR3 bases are TGCAGCGCGAGGGACACGCTGAACACTGAAGCTTTCTTT. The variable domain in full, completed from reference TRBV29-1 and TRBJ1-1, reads SAVISQKPSRDICQRGTSLTIQCQVDSQVTMMFWYRQQPGQSLTLIATANQGSEATYESGFVIDKFPISRPNLTFSTLTVSNMSPEDSSIYLCSARDTLNTEAFFGQGTRLTVV.